The text below deals with one T cell receptor (beta chain). The same CDR3 is also encoded by other DNA sequences in this sample. The CDR3 runs to 12 residues. Per germline, CDR1 SGHTS and CDR2 YDEGEE. V lost 1 base and J lost 4, with 3 bases in between. This PCR relied on a set of 60 Vbeta primers and 13 Jbeta primers. Profiling relied on immunoSEQ multiplex PCR, and the TCRdb table lists in-frame clones only, not all of them. The repertoire table contains about 54,000 clones. The data belong to a study of cytomegalovirus exposure and HLA in healthy donors. The material sequenced was PBMCs. The chain couples TRBV5-8 to TRBJ1-3; D is undetermined. This receptor was identified in a woman in her 40s in good health and CMV-seronegative. The CDR3 is CASSLRGNTIYF. DNA of the CDR3: TGTGCCAGCAGCTTGCGGGGAAACACCATATATTTT.